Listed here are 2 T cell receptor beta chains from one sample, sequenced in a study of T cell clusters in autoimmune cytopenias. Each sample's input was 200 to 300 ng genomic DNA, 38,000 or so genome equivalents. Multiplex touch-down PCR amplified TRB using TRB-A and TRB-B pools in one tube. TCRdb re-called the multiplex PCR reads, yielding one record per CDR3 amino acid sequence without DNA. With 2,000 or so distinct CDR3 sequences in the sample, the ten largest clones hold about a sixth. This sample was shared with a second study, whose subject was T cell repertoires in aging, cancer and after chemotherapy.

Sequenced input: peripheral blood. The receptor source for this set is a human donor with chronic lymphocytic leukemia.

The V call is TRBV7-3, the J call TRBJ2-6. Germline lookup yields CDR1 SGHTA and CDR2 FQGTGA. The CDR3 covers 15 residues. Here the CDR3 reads CASSLDLGGANVLTF.

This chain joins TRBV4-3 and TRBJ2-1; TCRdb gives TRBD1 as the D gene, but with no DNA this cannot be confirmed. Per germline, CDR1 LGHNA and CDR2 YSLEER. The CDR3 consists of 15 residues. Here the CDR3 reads CASSQGGGWSNEQFF.